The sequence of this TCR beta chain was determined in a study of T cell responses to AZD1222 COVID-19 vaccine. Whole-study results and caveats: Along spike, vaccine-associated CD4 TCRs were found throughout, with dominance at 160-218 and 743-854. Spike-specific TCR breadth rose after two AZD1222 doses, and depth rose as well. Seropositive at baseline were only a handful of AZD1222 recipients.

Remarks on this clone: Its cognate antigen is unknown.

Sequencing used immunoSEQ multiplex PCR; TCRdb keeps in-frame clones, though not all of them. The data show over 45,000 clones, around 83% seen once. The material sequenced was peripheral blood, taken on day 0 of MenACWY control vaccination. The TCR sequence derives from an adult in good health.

CDR3 nucleotide sequence: TGTGCCAGCTCACCAACAGGGTTGAACACCATATATTTT. This sequence encodes CASSPTGLNTIYF. V and J are TRBV18 and TRBJ1-3; possibly TRBD1 for D (6 bases). Germline assignment: CDR1 KGHSH and CDR2 LQKENI. The CDR3 loop spans 13 amino acids. Trimming cost V 2 bases and J 7 bases, with 9 bases left between them.